This TCR beta chain was sequenced for a study of OX40 agonist ivuxolimab in advanced cancers. General study points: Clones of CD4+ and CD8+ blood T cells grew by week 6 at doses of 0.1 to 3.0 mg/kg.

Clones were sequenced by immunoSEQ multiplex PCR, and TCRdb holds only the in-frame ones, with some missing. In the table there are roughly 13,000 clones, under 85% of which are singletons. As regards this clone: Its matching antigen is unknown.

Germline CDR1 is MNHEY and CDR2 is SVGAGI. Trimming removed 6 bases from V and 2 bases from J, with 17 bases in between. CDR3 length equals 15 residues. Autoimmune disease history or systemic immunosuppression disqualified patients. This TCR was recovered from an adult with an advanced solid tumor such as melanoma, head and neck, liver or kidney cancer. The material sequenced was CD4+ or CD8+ T cells sorted from blood, taken in a trial of the OX40 agonist ivuxolimab. This sequence joins TRBV6-5 and TRBJ2-7; D perhaps matches TRBD1 (5 bases). Here the CDR3 DNA reads TGTGCCAGCAGACAAGGTACAGGAGCGCCCTACGAGCAGTACTTC. Its translation: CASRQGTGAPYEQYF.